Detailed here is one T cell receptor beta chain. Its antigen is still unknown. The data stem from a study of cytomegalovirus exposure and HLA in healthy donors. Findings and limits, study-wide: It is likely that the observed cluster of highly shared sequence variants was a sequencing artifact. A later look showed TCR association rates differing by HLA locus, highest for DRB1 and lowest for HLA-C. In a later analysis, specific HLA alleles were associated with 15,000 to 20,000 TCR beta sequences at a 0.05 false discovery rate. Analyses of presence and absence presupposed an approximately uniform sequencing depth across donors.

PCR involved 60 Vbeta and 13 Jbeta primers. Generated by immunoSEQ multiplex PCR, the TCRdb table keeps only in-frame clones and is missing some. The top ten hold roughly 1.5% of the sample, which has about 160,000 clones, over 70% seen once. The ends were cut back, 2 bases at V and 2 bases at J, with 11 bases in the middle. Germline CDR1 is SGHNT and CDR2 is YYREEE (reference sequence). This CDR3 is built from 15 residues. The chain links TRBV5-4 to TRBJ2-1; D is unclear. Sequenced: PBMCs. This TCR derives from a woman aged 30 to 39 in good health and CMV-seronegative. The CDR3 DNA sequence: TGTGCCAGCAGCTTCGATTCGGCGGCCTACAATGAGCAGTTCTTC. Translated, it gives CASSFDSAAYNEQFF.